The entry below describes one TCR beta chain. Its antigen is unidentified. The data derive from a study of graft-versus-host responses after intestinal transplantation. Turning to the study itself: Induction with anti-thymocyte globulin, then tacrolimus and steroids for about 3 years, was given to all recipients. General study findings and limits: Recipient bone marrow held GvH clones, some seen earlier in ileum or blood. In patients with graft-donor T cell macrochimerism, allograft graft-versus-host to host-versus-graft clonal ratios were high.

The table came from immunoSEQ multiplex PCR; TCRdb's copy has only in-frame clones and leaves some out. This sample yields tens of thousands of clones, of which less than 95% are seen a single time; about 8% belongs to the top ten. Germline-derived CDR1 and CDR2 are ENHRY and SYGVKD. Trimming shortened V by 6 bases and J by 2 bases, and 6 bases separated the two germline ends. This CDR3 has 12 residues. The V gene is TRBV10-3, the J gene TRBJ2-3; D call uncertain. The sequencing used unstimulated CD8+ T cells sorted from spleen or lymph node cells, collected before transplant. This clonotype originated in a human donor who was the organ donor for an intestinal transplant. CDR3 nucleotides: TGTGCCATCAGAGATTACACAGATACGCAGTATTTT. Translation: CAIRDYTDTQYF.